This passage covers 24 T cell receptor beta chains from one sample sequenced in a study of CD8+CD57+ T cells in acquired aplastic anemia. Profiles of TCR beta VDJ and CDR3 were generated from a genomic DNA template. MiXCR, run by TCRdb on the reads, gives a single entry per CDR3 protein. The data contain approximately 99,000 distinct CDR3 sequences, around half of them singletons. The material sequenced was sorted CD4+, CD8+, or CD8+CD57+ T cells (not recorded which) from PBMCs. Source of these receptors: a human donor in good health, serving as a control.

The rearrangement joins TRBV12-3 or TRBV12-4 to TRBJ1-4, with D hard to call. V shed 5 bases and J shed 10 bases, with 8 bases lying between them. This CDR3 has 11 residues. The DNA of the CDR3 is TGTGCCAGCAGTACCGGGCCAAAACTGTTTTTT. It specifies CASSTGPKLFF.

About this clonotype: One junction end disagrees with the germline gene, perhaps due to a read error. The J gene is TRBJ2-7, the V gene TRBV10-3, with a weak D call TRBD2 (6 bases). The CDR3 is 14 amino acids. Germline CDR1 ENHRY, CDR2 SYGVKD. The CDR3 loop is CAIGEPSMDYGQYF. CDR3 in DNA: TGTGCCATCGGTGAGCCGAGCATGGACTACGGGCAGTACTTC.

The rearrangement links TRBV7-6 to TRBJ2-7, with a possible D match to TRBD1 (5 bases). Per the germline V gene, CDR1 is SGHVS and CDR2 is FNYEAQ. This CDR3 is built from 15 residues. V lost 4 bases to trimming and J lost 1 base, with 14 bases between them. CDR3 region: CASSSSLGPSYEQYF. CDR3 sequence (DNA): TGTGCCAGCAGCTCTTCGCTGGGGCCGTCCTACGAGCAGTACTTC.

This clonotype was picked up one time. The gene calls are TRBV25-1 and TRBJ1-6; the D gene is possibly TRBD1 (6 bases). The V end was cut by 4 bases, the J end by 9 bases, with 13 bases between. The CDR3 consists of 14 residues. The germline gives CDR1 MGHDK, CDR2 SYGVNS. The CDR3 nucleotides read TGTGCCAGCAGTGGGGGGGGGCAGGGTTCACCCCTCCACTTT. This gives the protein CASSGGGQGSPLHF.

About this clonotype: This sequence may be a read error, since a much larger clone differs from it by one base. DNA of the CDR3: TGTGCTAGTCTCGAGGGTGTCGGGGGGCTGTTTTTT. Its translation: CASLEGVGGLFF. V and J are TRBV12-5 and TRBJ2-2, with D maybe TRBD2 (6 bases). Germline-derived CDR1 and CDR2 are LGHNT and FRNRAP. The CDR3 totals 12 residues. Using reference TRBV12-5 and TRBJ2-2 for the parts outside the CDR3, the full variable domain is DARVTQTPRHKVTEMGQEVTMRCQPILGHNTVFWYRQTMMQGLELLAYFRNRAPLDDSGMPKDRFSAEMPDATLATLKIQPSEPRDSAVYFCASLEGVGGLFFGEGSRLTVL.

Ten or more counts support this clonotype. The rearrangement uses TRBV6-1 and TRBJ1-2; TRBD1 matches at 8 bases. The CDR3 is 14 amino acids. The germline CDR1 and CDR2 sequences are MNHNS and SASEGT. Trimming took 5 bases from V and 8 from J; bases not matched to a gene: 10. CDR3 DNA sequence: TGTGCCAGCAGTAAACAGGGGGGTGCTAGAGGCTACACCTTC. As protein: CASSKQGGARGYTF.

This clonotype was observed once. This could be a read error, since a much larger clone is one nucleotide away. V gene TRBV14 combines with J gene TRBJ2-2; D is possibly TRBD1 (5 bases). The CDR3 covers 15 residues. Per germline, CDR1 SGHDN and CDR2 FVKESK. The V end lost 5 bases, the J end lost 6 bases, and 16 bases lay between the germline ends. The CDR3: CASSTRTWKAGELFF. CDR3 nucleotide sequence: TGTGCCAGCAGCACGAGGACATGGAAAGCCGGGGAGCTGTTTTTT. The complete variable domain, with remaining parts taken from reference TRBV14 and TRBJ2-2, reads EAGVTQFPSHSVIEKGQTVTLRCDPISGHDNLYWYRRVMGKEIKFLLHFVKESKQDESGMPNNRFLAERTGGTYSTLKVQPAELEDSGVYFCASSTRTWKAGELFFGEGSRLTVL.

This clonotype was seen more than once but under ten times. This chain connects TRBV19 to TRBJ1-5; TRBD1 matches 8 bases. The CDR3 totals 15 residues. CDR1 and CDR2 (germline): LNHDA, SQIVND (reference sequence). V shed 1 base and J 6 bases; nucleotides not matched to a gene: 5. CDR3 residues: CASSIGQGASQPQHF. In DNA, the CDR3 is TGTGCCAGTAGTATAGGTCAGGGGGCAAGTCAGCCCCAGCATTTT.

The chain uses TRBV25-1 and TRBJ1-3; D possibly corresponds to TRBD1 (6 bases). This CDR3 has 16 amino acids. Trimming took 6 bases from V and 2 from J, leaving 17 bases between them. Germline V gene sequence: CDR1 MGHDK, CDR2 SYGVNS. The CDR3 bases are TGTGCCAGCAGCCCTGTAGGGGGAACCCCTGGAAACACCATATATTTT. This encodes CASSPVGGTPGNTIYF.

V and J are TRBV25-1 and TRBJ1-6; a possible D gene is TRBD1 (5 bases). The CDR3 consists of 12 residues. Trimming left V 4 bases short and J 7 bases short, with 5 bases between. The germline V gene has CDR1 MGHDK and CDR2 SYGVNS. CDR3 DNA sequence: TGTGCCAGCAGTGGGGGGAATTCACCCCTCCACTTT. Residues: CASSGGNSPLHF.

This clonotype was detected only a few times. This chain joins TRBV6-2 or TRBV6-3 and TRBJ1-6; D possibly corresponds to TRBD1 (6 bases). Germline lookup yields CDR1 MNHEY and CDR2 SVGEGT. The CDR3 loop spans 17 amino acids. V was shortened by 4 bases and J by 0 bases, with 13 bases between the two germline ends. Written as DNA, the CDR3 is TGTGCCAGCAGTTTCTTCTACAGGGTCTCCTATAATTCACCCCTCCACTTT. Protein sequence: CASSFFYRVSYNSPLHF.

This clonotype was counted between two and nine times. The CDR3 sequence is CSASGLDAYEQYF. CDR3 nucleotide sequence: TGCAGTGCCTCGGGACTAGACGCTTACGAGCAGTACTTC. The gene calls are TRBV20-1 and TRBJ2-7; 8 nucleotides match TRBD2. V was pared by 6 bases and J by 4 bases, with 8 bases of the junction left unmatched. The CDR3 is 13 amino acids. CDR1 is DFQATT, CDR2 SNEGSKA, per germline (reference sequence).

This clonotype was detected many times. V and J are TRBV3-1 and TRBJ2-7; TRBD1 is a possible D gene (5 bases). CDR1 LGHDT and CDR2 YNNKEL come from the germline V gene (reference sequence). The CDR3 has 13 amino acids. Trimming took off 5 bases at V and 4 bases at J, with 12 bases between the two ends. The CDR3 sequence: CASSVRGRYEQYF. As DNA, the CDR3 is TGTGCCAGCAGCGTTAGGGGTAGGTACGAGCAGTACTTC.

This clonotype was recorded many times. This chain links TRBV7-6 with TRBJ2-6, with TRBD2 identical over 7 bases. Germline V gene sequence: CDR1 SGHVS, CDR2 FNYEAQ. This CDR3 is 17 amino acids long. V was pared by 7 bases and J by 0 bases, with 9 bases of the junction left unmatched. The DNA for the CDR3 is TGTGCCAGCACCCTAGGGAGGGTCCCCTCTGGGGCCAACGTCCTGACTTTC. Encoded protein: CASTLGRVPSGANVLTF.

This clonotype was counted only a few times. V usage is TRBV10-2 and J usage is TRBJ2-7, with D perhaps TRBD1 (6 bases). Germline V gene lookup returns CDR1 WSHSY and CDR2 SAAADI. CDR3 length: 12 amino acids. V was clipped by 9 bases and J by 5 bases, with 14 bases between them. The CDR3 DNA sequence: TGCGCCAGTACAGGGCACTACAACGAGCAGTACTTC. The encoded protein is CASTGHYNEQYF.

The gene calls are TRBV7-7 and TRBJ2-1; perhaps D is TRBD1 or TRBD2 (5 bases each). Trimming removed 5 bases at V and 6 bases at J, with 14 bases between. The CDR3 runs 14 residues. Germline-derived CDR1 and CDR2 are SSHAT and FNYEAQ (reference sequence). The CDR3 loop reads CASSPGFGGNEQFF. CDR3 in DNA: TGTGCCAGCAGCCCAGGTTTTGGGGGCAATGAGCAGTTCTTC. Filled out from reference TRBV7-7 and TRBJ2-1, the complete variable domain reads GAGVSQSPRYKVTKRGQDVTLRCDPISSHATLYWYQQALGQGPEFLTYFNYEAQPDKSGLPSDRFSAERPEGSISTLTIQRTEQRDSAMYRCASSPGFGGNEQFFGPGTRLTVL.

This chain uses TRBV15 with TRBJ1-3; no definite D call. Trimming removed 1 base at V and 0 bases at J, with 7 bases between. The CDR3 contains 15 residues. Germline CDR1 and CDR2: LNHNV and YYDKDF (reference sequence). CDR3 loop: CATSRVGLSGNTIYF. In nucleotides, the CDR3 is TGTGCCACCAGCAGAGTAGGCCTCTCTGGAAACACCATATATTTT.

The chain is built from TRBV25-1 and TRBJ2-1, with D maybe TRBD2 (7 bases). The CDR3 has 13 residues. Trimming took 4 bases from V and 6 from J, leaving 10 bases between them. Germline CDR1 reads MGHDK; CDR2 reads SYGVNS. For the CDR3, the DNA is TGTGCCAGCAGTGGGGGGGGGCTCAATGAGCAGTTCTTC. Protein: CASSGGGLNEQFF.

This clonotype was found a few times. A much larger clone lies one base from this, so it may be a read error. The rearrangement joins TRBV4-3 to TRBJ2-7; unclear D gene. The CDR3 has 18 residues. V was clipped by 0 bases and J by 3 bases, with 21 bases between them. Germline values: CDR1 LGHNA, CDR2 YSLEER. The CDR3 protein is CASSQEVSGEDILYEQYF. The CDR3, as DNA: TGCGCCAGCAGCCAAGAAGTGTCTGGAGAAGACATCCTCTACGAGCAGTACTTC.

J is TRBJ1-5 and V is TRBV29-1, with TRBD1 matching 11 bases. This CDR3 region has 15 residues. Trimming cost V 1 base and J 2 bases; bases outside gene matches: 1. The germline V gene has CDR1 SQVTM and CDR2 ANQGSEA. CDR3 in amino acids: CSVEGGQGGNQPQHF. The CDR3 DNA reads as TGCAGCGTTGAAGGGGGACAGGGGGGCAATCAGCCCCAGCATTTT.

The V call is TRBV25-1, the J call TRBJ2-1; the D call may be TRBD1 or TRBD2 (7 bases each). The J call is doubtful: the DNA matches TRBJ2-7 better. The CDR3 consists of 15 residues. CDR1 and CDR2 from the germline V gene are MGHDK and SYGVNS. The CDR3 region has the DNA TGTGCCAGCAGTGGGGGGGGCAGGGGGTCCGACGAGCAGTACTTC. Translating it yields CASSGGGRGSDEQYF.

This clonotype was detected many times. The chain combines TRBV4-3 with TRBJ2-7, with 7 bases aligning to TRBD1. V dropped 3 bases and J dropped 4; count of bases not matched to a gene: 12. The CDR3 spans 16 residues. The germline V gene encodes CDR1 LGHNA and CDR2 YSLEER. CDR3: CASSQSFEGARYEQYF. The CDR3 region has the DNA TGCGCCAGCAGCCAGAGCTTCGAGGGGGCGAGGTACGAGCAGTACTTC.

At least ten counts were recorded for this clonotype. This CDR3 is CASSQDGTVNSPLHF. The CDR3 nucleotides are TGCGCCAGCAGCCAAGATGGTACGGTAAATTCACCCCTCCACTTT. V is TRBV4-1 and J is TRBJ1-6, with D hard to call. The CDR3 is 15 residues long. Trimming left V 0 bases short and J 7 bases short, with 10 bases between. Per the germline V gene, CDR1 is MGHRA and CDR2 is YSYEKL.

In nucleotides, the CDR3 is TGTGCCAGTAGTACCGCGAAGAGTGGGAACACTGAAGCTTTCTTT. As protein: CASSTAKSGNTEAFF. This chain joins TRBV19 and TRBJ1-1; the D is unclear. Between the trimmed V and J ends, which lost 4 bases and 1 base, there was a span of 13 bases. The CDR3 extends over 15 amino acids. CDR1 is LNHDA and CDR2 is SQIVND in the germline V gene (reference sequence).